The source of this TCR beta chain is a study of shared T cell receptors in the human thymus. Germline V lookup: CDR1 SGHTA, CDR2 FQGNSA. The CDR3 contains 17 residues. Trimming cost V 5 bases and J 0 bases, with 14 bases left between them. The table came from immunoSEQ multiplex PCR; TCRdb's copy has only in-frame clones and leaves some out. The table has under 850,000 clones, around 87% seen once. This sample was also put to use in a study of human thymus T cells. From that report: Healthy Finnish infants undergoing corrective surgery for congenital heart defects were the donors. Resections from corrective heart surgery supplied the thymus tissue. Use of V and J genes seemed skewed within the thymic and blood repertoires. Related work showed strongly overlapping thymic repertoires across unrelated individuals.

Sequenced: thymocytes. The rearrangement uses TRBV7-2 and TRBJ2-6; the D is unclear. The sequence came from a boy less than two years old with a congenital heart defect. The CDR3 spells CASSRRLGLSGANVLTF. The CDR3 coding sequence is TGTGCCAGCAGCCGACGTCTGGGCCTCTCTGGGGCCAACGTCCTGACTTTC.